These 5 T cell receptor beta chains share one sample of origin, sequenced in a study of T cell repertoires in cytomegalovirus infection. No antigen has been assigned to these receptors. TCRdb redid the calling of the reads with MiXCR, one entry per CDR3 protein. The table lists about 310,000 distinct CDR3 sequences, around 25% of them singletons. This specimen consisted of cultured PBMCs, obtained from culture after CMV antigen stimulation. These receptor sequences come from a human donor in good health (CMV status not recorded). Some clones in this sample may be carry-over from other donors' samples.

The CDR3 nucleotides read TGTGCCAGCAGTTCCTCGGCAGGTGGGTTCAACAATGAGCAGTTCTTC. Translated, it gives CASSSSAGGFNNEQFF. This sequence joins TRBV6-5 and TRBJ2-1, with D unresolved. Trimming removed 4 bases from V and 5 bases from J, with 18 bases in between. Germline V gene data show CDR1 as MNHEY and CDR2 as SVGAGI. There are 16 residues in the CDR3.

This clonotype has a count of ten or more. V usage is TRBV7-8 and J usage is TRBJ1-1; D call uncertain. The CDR3 extends over 14 amino acids. CDR1 and CDR2 (germline): SGHVS, FQNEAQ. V lost 6 bases and J 7 bases, leaving 18 bases between the germline ends. CDR3 nucleotides: TGTGCCAGCAGGCCGAGAGAGAATCTAATTGAAGCTTTCTTT. Translated, it gives CASRPRENLIEAFF.

This clonotype was found a few times. The V call is TRBV27, the J call TRBJ1-1; D unclear. V was shortened by 0 bases and J by 1 base, with 6 bases between the two germline ends. Looked up from germline, CDR1 is MNHEY and CDR2 is SMNVEV (reference sequence). This CDR3 region has 14 residues. CDR3 sequence: CASSLSGGNTEAFF. DNA of the CDR3: TGTGCCAGCAGTTTATCAGGAGGGAACACTGAAGCTTTCTTT.

The J gene is TRBJ2-1, the V gene TRBV24-1, with 9 bases fitting TRBD2. The CDR3 covers 16 residues. Germline CDR1 KGHDR, CDR2 SFDVKD. Losses at the gene ends were 5 bases for V and 5 bases for J; bases not matched to a gene: 9. The CDR3 bases are TGTGCCACCAGTGGCCCGGGACTAGCATACCACAATGAGCAGTTCTTC. Residues: CATSGPGLAYHNEQFF.

The rearrangement joins TRBV7-2 to TRBJ2-5; 9 nucleotides align to TRBD2. The CDR3 loop spans 15 amino acids. Germline V gives CDR1 SGHTA, CDR2 FQGNSA. V trimming: 1 base; J trimming: 3 bases; junction bases outside the gene matches: 3. The CDR3 loop reads CASSLVAGVEETQYF. CDR3 sequence (DNA): TGTGCCAGCAGCTTAGTAGCGGGAGTTGAAGAGACCCAGTACTTC.